Listed below are T cell receptor beta chains from one sample, sequenced in a study of regulatory T cells in long-lasting Graves disease. Via MiXCR, TCRdb re-called the multiplex PCR reads, giving one row per CDR3 protein. Of approximately 440,000 distinct CDR3 sequences listed, 16% are singletons. These records were also assigned to another study, of T cells in Graves' hyperthyroidism and ophthalmopathy.

The sequencing used peripheral blood mononuclear cells (PBMCs), collected at new diagnosis, from a patient treated with antithyroid drugs. The receptors were gathered from a man aged 35-49 years with Graves disease. CDR3s include the opening cysteine and the closing phenylalanine or tryptophan. Fields, in order: clone size, V gene, D gene, J gene, CDR3 protein, CDR3 DNA. A D gene is named only where the DNA matches it firmly. Some rows have no size entry. The others give once, few or many, or a class for an expanded clone.

many	TRBV29-1	NA	TRBJ1-2	CSVDGSGPWRGYTF	TGCAGCGTTGATGGTAGCGGGCCGTGGAGGGGCTACACCTTC
few	TRBV10-3	NA	TRBJ2-7	CAISDRVYEQYF	TGTGCCATCAGTGACAGGGTTTACGAGCAGTACTTC
many	TRBV19	NA	TRBJ2-7	CASSIAPAASYEQYF	TGTGCCAGTAGTATAGCCCCTGCGGCCTCCTACGAGCAGTACTTC
few	TRBV28	TRBD1	TRBJ2-7	CASTRDRAYGQYF	TGTGCCAGCACAAGAGACAGGGCCTACGGGCAGTACTTC
few	TRBV19	NA	TRBJ2-7	CASSKAGRSYEQYF	TGTGCCAGTAGTAAGGCGGGCCGGTCCTACGAGCAGTACTTC
NA	TRBV6-1	TRBD1	TRBJ2-1	CASEEGAFDGQFF	TGTGCCAGCGAAGAGGGGGCTTTCGATGGGCAGTTCTTC
many	TRBV20-1	NA	TRBJ2-1	CSARWTETSSYNEQFF	TGCAGTGCTAGGTGGACAGAGACTAGCTCCTACAATGAGCAGTTCTTC
NA	TRBV2	TRBD2	TRBJ2-3	CASSEEGLAAYSTDTQYF	TGTGCCAGCAGTGAAGAGGGACTAGCAGCCTATAGCACAGATACGCAGTATTTT
few	TRBV6-6	TRBD2	TRBJ2-2	CASSYSRLAGVFGTGELFF	TGTGCCAGCAGTTACTCGAGGCTAGCGGGAGTTTTTGGCACCGGGGAGCTGTTTTTT
many	TRBV3-1	NA	TRBJ1-3	CASSSGGPSSGNTIYF	TGTGCCAGCAGTTCCGGGGGGCCTAGCTCTGGAAACACCATATATTTT
many	TRBV29-1	NA	TRBJ1-1	CSVEKDSSNTEAFF	TGCAGCGTTGAAAAGGACAGCTCGAACACTGAAGCTTTCTTT
few	TRBV6-2/TRBV6-3	NA	TRBJ2-3	CASSFLGGTDTQYF	TGTGCCAGCAGTTTCCTCGGTGGGACCGATACGCAGTATTTT
NA	TRBV24-1	TRBD1	TRBJ1-1	CATSTDRGTEAFF	TGTGCCACCAGCACAGACAGGGGGACTGAAGCTTTCTTT
NA	TRBV7-8	NA	TRBJ2-2	CASTPDGELFF	TGTGCCAGCACCCCAGACGGGGAGCTGTTTTTT
many	TRBV4-1	NA	TRBJ1-1	CASSQESGEREAFF	TGCGCCAGCAGCCAAGAGTCCGGGGAACGTGAAGCTTTCTTT
few	TRBV7-6	NA	TRBJ1-4	CASSERFAGKLFF	TGTGCCAGCAGCGAACGATTTGCCGGAAAACTGTTTTTT
many	TRBV5-1	NA	TRBJ2-1	CASSLLLTGSVTPYYNEQFF	TGCGCCAGCAGCTTGTTACTGACTGGCTCGGTCACACCTTACTACAATGAGCAGTTCTTC
many	TRBV5-1	NA	TRBJ1-4	CASSLTPATNEKLFF	TGCGCCAGCAGCTTGACGCCTGCAACTAATGAAAAACTGTTTTTT
many	TRBV30	NA	TRBJ2-3	CAWDEGVSTDTQYF	TGTGCCTGGGACGAGGGGGTTAGCACAGATACGCAGTATTTT
many	TRBV28	NA	TRBJ1-1	CASSSRGGLGTEAFF	TGTGCCAGCAGTTCCCGAGGGGGGCTCGGTACTGAAGCTTTCTTT
many	TRBV10-2	NA	TRBJ2-7	CASSEYQAWGEQYF	TGCGCCAGCAGTGAATACCAGGCATGGGGCGAGCAGTACTTC
many	TRBV10-3	TRBD1	TRBJ2-1	CAISGTGLNNEQFF	TGTGCCATCTCCGGGACAGGGTTGAACAATGAGCAGTTCTTC
many	TRBV18	NA	TRBJ2-3	CASSPAMTDTQYF	TGTGCCAGCTCACCAGCGATGACAGATACGCAGTATTTT
few	TRBV20-1	TRBD2	TRBJ2-7	CSAEEGRGRTDEQYF	TGCAGTGCCGAGGAAGGGCGCGGGAGGACCGACGAGCAGTACTTC
many	TRBV28	TRBD2	TRBJ2-1	CASSFPGEGRNEQFF	TGTGCCAGCAGTTTCCCGGGGGAGGGGCGGAATGAGCAGTTCTTC
many	TRBV28	TRBD1	TRBJ2-3	CASSWGTEDTDTQYF	TGTGCCAGCAGTTGGGGGACAGAAGACACAGATACGCAGTATTTT